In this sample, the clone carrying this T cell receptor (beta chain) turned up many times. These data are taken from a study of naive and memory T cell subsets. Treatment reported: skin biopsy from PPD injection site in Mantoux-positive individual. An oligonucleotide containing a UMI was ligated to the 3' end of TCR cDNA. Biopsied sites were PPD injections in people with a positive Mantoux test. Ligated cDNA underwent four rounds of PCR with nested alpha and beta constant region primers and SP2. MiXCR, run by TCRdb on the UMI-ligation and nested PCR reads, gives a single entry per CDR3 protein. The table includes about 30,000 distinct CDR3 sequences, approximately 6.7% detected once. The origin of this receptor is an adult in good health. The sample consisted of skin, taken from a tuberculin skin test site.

DNA for the CDR3: TGTGCCAGCAGTGAACACGCGGAGTACAATGAGCAGTTCTTC. Translating it yields CASSEHAEYNEQFF. V is TRBV2 and J is TRBJ2-1; D gene ambiguous. Germline loops: CDR1 SNHLY, CDR2 FYNNEI. Trimming cost V 2 bases and J 4 bases, with 9 bases left between them. CDR3 length: 14 residues.